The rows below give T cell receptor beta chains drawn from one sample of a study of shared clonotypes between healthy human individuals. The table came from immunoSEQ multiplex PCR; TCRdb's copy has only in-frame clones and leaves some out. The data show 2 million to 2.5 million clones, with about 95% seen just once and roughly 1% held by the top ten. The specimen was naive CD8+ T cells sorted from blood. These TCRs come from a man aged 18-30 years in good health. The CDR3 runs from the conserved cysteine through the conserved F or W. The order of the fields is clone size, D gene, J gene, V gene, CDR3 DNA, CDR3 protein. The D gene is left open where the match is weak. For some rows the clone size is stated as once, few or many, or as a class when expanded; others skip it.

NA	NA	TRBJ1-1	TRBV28	TGTGCCAGCAGTTTATCGGGACTAGGGGGGAACACTGAAGCTTTCTTT	CASSLSGLGGNTEAFF
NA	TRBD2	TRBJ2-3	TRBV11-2	TGTGCCAGCAGCCCGGGGGGGTCTAGCACAGATACGCAGTATTTT	CASSPGGSSTDTQYF
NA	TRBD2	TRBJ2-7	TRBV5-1	TGCGCCAGCAGCCTGGGACTAGCGGAGGCCTACGAGCAGTACTTC	CASSLGLAEAYEQYF
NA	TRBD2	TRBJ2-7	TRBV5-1	TGCGCCAGCAGCACTGGTGACTATCCGGCGGGGGACGAGCAGTACTTC	CASSTGDYPAGDEQYF
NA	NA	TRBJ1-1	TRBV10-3	TGTGCCATCAGTGAGGAGGCAGGGATGAACACTGAAGCTTTCTTT	CAISEEAGMNTEAFF
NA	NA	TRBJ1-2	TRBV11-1	TGTGCCAGCAGCTTCACGACTAACTATGGCTACACCTTC	CASSFTTNYGYTF
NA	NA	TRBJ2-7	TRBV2	TGTGCCAGCAAACAGTGGGCAGGCTACGAGCAGTACTTC	CASKQWAGYEQYF
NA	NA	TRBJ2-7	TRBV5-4	TGTGCCAGCAGCTTCCAGGGTGGGGGCGAGCAGTACTTC	CASSFQGGGEQYF
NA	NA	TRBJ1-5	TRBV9	TGTGCCAGCAGCGCCGACACAGGCAATCAGCCCCAGCATTTT	CASSADTGNQPQHF
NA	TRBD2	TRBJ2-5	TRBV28	TGTGCCAGCAGTTCCCCCCTGGAGCGGGGGACCCAAGAGACCCAGTACTTC	CASSSPLERGTQETQYF
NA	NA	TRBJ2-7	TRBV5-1	TGCGCCAGCAGCTTGACGCAGGGAGAGGGCTACGAGCAGTACTTC	CASSLTQGEGYEQYF
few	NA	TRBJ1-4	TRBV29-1	TGCAGTGATCCGGGACCTTTAATAGGAAAACTGTTTTTT	CSDPGPLIGKLFF
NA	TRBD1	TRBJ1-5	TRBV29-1	TGCAGCGTTGCTCAGGGGGATAGCAATCAGCCCCAGCATTTT	CSVAQGDSNQPQHF
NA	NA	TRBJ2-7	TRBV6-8	TGTGCCAGCCTCATAGCCGGCCAACACTTC	CASLIAGQHF
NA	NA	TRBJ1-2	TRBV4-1	TGCGCCAGCAGCCAAGGGGCAGGGGATAACTATGGCTACACCTTC	CASSQGAGDNYGYTF
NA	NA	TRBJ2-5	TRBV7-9	TGTGCCAGCAGCTTAATGTCACAGGAGACCCAGTACTTC	CASSLMSQETQYF
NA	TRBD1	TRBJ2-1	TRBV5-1	TGCGCCGTTGGGGACAGGGCGTACAATGAGCAGTTCTTC	CAVGDRAYNEQFF
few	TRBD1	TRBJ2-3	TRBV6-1	TGTGCCACCCTGGGGACAGTCCCAGATACGCAGTATTTT	CATLGTVPDTQYF
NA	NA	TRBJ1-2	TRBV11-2	TGTGCCAGCAGCCTAACCCCGACAGTCTCCTACTATGGCTACACCTTC	CASSLTPTVSYYGYTF
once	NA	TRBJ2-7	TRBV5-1	TGCGCCAGCAGCTTGGACGGACCAACCTACGAGCAGTACTTC	CASSLDGPTYEQYF
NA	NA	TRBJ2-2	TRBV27	TGTGCCAGCTCCTGGGGGTCAGGGACCGACACCGGGGAGCTGTTTTTT	CASSWGSGTDTGELFF
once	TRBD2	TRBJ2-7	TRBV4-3	TGCGCCAGCAGCCAGGGGTCGGGAGGGCCCCCCTACGAGCAGTACTTC	CASSQGSGGPPYEQYF